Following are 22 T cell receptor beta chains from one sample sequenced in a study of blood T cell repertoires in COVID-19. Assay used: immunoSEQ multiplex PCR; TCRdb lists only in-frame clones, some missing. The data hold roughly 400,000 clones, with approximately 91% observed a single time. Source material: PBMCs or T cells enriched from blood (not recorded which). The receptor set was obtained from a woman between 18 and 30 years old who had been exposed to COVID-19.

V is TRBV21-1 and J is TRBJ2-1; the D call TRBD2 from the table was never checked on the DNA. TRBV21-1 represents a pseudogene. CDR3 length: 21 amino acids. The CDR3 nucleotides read TGTGCCAGCAGTCCGAGTCCCGGGACTAGCGGGGGGGCAACGTGGTTCAATGAGCAGTTCTTC. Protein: CASSPSPGTSGGATWFNEQFF.

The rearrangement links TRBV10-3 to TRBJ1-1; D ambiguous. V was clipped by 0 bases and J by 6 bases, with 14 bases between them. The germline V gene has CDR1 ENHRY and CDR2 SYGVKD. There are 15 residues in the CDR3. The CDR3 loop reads CAISESRVAGPEAFF. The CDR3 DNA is TGTGCCATCAGTGAGTCGAGAGTGGCAGGCCCTGAAGCTTTCTTT.

The CDR3 DNA reads TGTGCCAGCAGTTCCACTTCGGACAGGGGGTTTTCTGGAAACACCATATATTTT. This sequence encodes CASSSTSDRGFSGNTIYF. The chain joins TRBV21-1 to TRBJ1-3; whether TRBD1, the table's D call, matches the DNA was not checked. TRBV21-1 is a recognized pseudogene. The CDR3 length is 18 residues.

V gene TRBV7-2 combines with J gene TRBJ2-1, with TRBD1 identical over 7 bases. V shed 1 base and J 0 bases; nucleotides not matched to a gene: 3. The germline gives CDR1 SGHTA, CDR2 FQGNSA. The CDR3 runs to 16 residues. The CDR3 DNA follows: TGTGCCAGCAGCTTAGGGGGACAGAGCTCCTACAATGAGCAGTTCTTC. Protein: CASSLGGQSSYNEQFF.

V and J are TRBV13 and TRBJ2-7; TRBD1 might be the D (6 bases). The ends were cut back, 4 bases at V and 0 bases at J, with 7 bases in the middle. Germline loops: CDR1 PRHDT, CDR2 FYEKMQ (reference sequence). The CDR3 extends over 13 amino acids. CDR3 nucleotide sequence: TGTGCCAGCAGCTGGGACATCTCCTACGAGCAGTACTTC. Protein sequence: CASSWDISYEQYF.

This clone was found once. The CDR3 is CASSLRTGYNEQFF. In DNA, the CDR3 is TGTGCCAGCAGCTTACGCACCGGGTATAATGAGCAGTTCTTC. V usage is TRBV7-3 and J usage is TRBJ2-1; D is unresolved. Trimming removed 2 bases from V and 7 bases from J, with 12 bases in between. The CDR3 loop spans 14 amino acids. Germline CDR1 is SGHTA and CDR2 is FQGTGA.

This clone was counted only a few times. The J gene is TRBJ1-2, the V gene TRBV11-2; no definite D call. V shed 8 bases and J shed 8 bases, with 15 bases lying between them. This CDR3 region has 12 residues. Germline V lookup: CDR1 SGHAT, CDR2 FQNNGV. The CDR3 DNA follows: TGTGCCAGCGGCAGCCCTTCGAGGGGCTACACCTTC. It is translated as CASGSPSRGYTF.

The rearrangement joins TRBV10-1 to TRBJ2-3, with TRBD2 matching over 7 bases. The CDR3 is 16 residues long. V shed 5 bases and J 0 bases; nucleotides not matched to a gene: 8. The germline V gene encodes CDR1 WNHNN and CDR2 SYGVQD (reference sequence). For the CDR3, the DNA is TGCGCCAGCAGTATAGCGGGCCGGCCTAGCACAGATACGCAGTATTTT. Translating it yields CASSIAGRPSTDTQYF.

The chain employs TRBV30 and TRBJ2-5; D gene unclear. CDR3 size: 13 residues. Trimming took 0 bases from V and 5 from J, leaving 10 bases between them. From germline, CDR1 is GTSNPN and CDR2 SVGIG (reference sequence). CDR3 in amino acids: CAWSVRFGETQYF. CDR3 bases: TGTGCCTGGAGTGTACGGTTCGGGGAGACCCAGTACTTC.

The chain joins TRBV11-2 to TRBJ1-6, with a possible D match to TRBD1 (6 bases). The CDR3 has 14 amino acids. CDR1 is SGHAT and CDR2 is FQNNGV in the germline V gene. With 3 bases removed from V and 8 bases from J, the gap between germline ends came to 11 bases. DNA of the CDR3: TGTGCCAGCAGCTTCAACAGGGATGATTCACCCCTCCACTTT. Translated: CASSFNRDDSPLHF. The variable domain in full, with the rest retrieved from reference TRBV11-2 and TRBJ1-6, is EAGVAQSPRYKIIEKRQSVAFWCNPISGHATLYWYQQILGQGPKLLIQFQNNGVVDDSQLPKDRFSAERLKGVDSTLKIQPAKLEDSAVYLCASSFNRDDSPLHFGNGTRLTVT.

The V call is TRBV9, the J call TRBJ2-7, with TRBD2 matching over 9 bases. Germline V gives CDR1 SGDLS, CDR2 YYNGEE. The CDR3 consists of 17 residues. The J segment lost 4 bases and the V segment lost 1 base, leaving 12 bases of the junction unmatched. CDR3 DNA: TGTGCCAGCAGCGTATCATTAGCGGGAGTCTCGGCGTACGAGCAGTACTTC. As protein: CASSVSLAGVSAYEQYF.

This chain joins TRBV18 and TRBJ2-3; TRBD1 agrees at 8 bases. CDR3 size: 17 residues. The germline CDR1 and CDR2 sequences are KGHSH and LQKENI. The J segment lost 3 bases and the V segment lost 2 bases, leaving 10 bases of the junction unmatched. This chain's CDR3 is CASSPLIGTGLTDTQYF. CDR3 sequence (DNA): TGTGCCAGCTCACCATTGATTGGGACAGGCCTAACAGATACGCAGTATTTT.

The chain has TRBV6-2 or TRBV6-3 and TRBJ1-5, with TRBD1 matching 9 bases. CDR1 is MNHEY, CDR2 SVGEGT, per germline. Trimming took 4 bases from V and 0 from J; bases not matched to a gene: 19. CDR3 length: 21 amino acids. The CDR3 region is CASSLSAGSASGQGSNQPQHF. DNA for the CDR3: TGTGCCAGCAGTTTATCCGCGGGAAGTGCCTCGGGACAGGGTAGCAATCAGCCCCAGCATTTT.

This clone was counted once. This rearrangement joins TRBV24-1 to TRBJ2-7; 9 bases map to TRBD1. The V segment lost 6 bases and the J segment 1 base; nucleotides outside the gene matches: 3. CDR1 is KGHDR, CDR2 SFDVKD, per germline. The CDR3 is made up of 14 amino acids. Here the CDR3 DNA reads TGTGCCACCAGTCCGGGACAGGGATCCTACGAGCAGTACTTC. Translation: CATSPGQGSYEQYF.

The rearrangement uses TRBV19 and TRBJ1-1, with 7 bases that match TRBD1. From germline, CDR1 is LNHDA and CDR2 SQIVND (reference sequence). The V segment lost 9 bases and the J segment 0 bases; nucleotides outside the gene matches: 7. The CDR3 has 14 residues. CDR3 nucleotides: TGTGCCAGCAAGGGAGACAGGGTGAACACTGAAGCTTTCTTT. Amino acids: CASKGDRVNTEAFF.

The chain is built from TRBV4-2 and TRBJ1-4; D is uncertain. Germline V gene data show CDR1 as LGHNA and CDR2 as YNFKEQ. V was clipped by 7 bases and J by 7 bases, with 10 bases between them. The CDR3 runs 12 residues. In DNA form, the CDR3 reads TGTGCCAGCACCGACGGGAGTGAAAAACTGTTTTTT. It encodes CASTDGSEKLFF.

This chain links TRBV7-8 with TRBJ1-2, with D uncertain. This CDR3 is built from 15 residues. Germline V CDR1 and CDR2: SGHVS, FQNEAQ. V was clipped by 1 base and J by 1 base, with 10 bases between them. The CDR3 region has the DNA TGTGCCAGCAGCTTAGTCGAACAGAGTAACTATGGCTACACCTTC. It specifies CASSLVEQSNYGYTF.

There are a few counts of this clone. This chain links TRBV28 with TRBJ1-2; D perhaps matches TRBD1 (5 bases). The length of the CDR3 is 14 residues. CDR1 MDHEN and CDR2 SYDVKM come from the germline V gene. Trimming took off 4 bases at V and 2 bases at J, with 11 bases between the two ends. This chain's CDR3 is CASSSLQENYGYTF. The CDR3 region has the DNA TGTGCCAGCAGTTCCCTACAGGAGAACTATGGCTACACCTTC.

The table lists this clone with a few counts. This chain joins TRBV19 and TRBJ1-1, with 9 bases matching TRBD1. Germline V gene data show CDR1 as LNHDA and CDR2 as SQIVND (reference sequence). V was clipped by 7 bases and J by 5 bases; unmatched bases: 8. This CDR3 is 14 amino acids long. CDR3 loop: CASNPGQGRTEAFF. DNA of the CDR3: TGTGCCAGTAACCCAGGACAGGGGAGGACTGAAGCTTTCTTT.

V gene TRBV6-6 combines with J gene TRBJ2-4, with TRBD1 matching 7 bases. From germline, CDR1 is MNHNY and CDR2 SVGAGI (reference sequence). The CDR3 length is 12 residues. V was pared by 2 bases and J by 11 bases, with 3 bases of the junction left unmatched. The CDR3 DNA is TGTGCCAGCAGTTACCTAGGACAGGTTCAGTACTTC. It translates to CASSYLGQVQYF.

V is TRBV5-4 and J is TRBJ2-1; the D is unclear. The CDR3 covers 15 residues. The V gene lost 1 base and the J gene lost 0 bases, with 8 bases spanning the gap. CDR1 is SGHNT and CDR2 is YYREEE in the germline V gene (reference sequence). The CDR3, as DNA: TGTGCCAGCAGCTTGTTACCCAGCTCCTACAATGAGCAGTTCTTC. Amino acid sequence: CASSLLPSSYNEQFF.

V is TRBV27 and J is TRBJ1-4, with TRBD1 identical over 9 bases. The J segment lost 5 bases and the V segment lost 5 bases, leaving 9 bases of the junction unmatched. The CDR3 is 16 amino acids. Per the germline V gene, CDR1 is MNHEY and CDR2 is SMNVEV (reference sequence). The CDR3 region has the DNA TGTGCCAGCAGTGGAAACGATGACAGGGGGAATGAAAAACTGTTTTTT. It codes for CASSGNDDRGNEKLFF.